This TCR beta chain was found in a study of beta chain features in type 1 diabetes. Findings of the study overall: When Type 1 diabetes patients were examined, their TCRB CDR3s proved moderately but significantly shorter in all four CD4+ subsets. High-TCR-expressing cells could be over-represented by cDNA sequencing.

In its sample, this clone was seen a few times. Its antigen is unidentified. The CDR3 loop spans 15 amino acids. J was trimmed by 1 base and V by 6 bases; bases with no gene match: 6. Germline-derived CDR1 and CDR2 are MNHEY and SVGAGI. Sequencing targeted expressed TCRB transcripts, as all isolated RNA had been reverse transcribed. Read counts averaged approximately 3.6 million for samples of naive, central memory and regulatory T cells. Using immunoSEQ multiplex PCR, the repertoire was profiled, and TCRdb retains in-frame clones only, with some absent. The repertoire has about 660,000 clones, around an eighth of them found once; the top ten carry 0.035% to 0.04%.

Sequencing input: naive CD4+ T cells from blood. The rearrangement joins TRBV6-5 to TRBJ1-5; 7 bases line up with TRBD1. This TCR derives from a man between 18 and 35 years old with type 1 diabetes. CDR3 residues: CASSPRGESNQPQHF. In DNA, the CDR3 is TGTGCCAGCAGCCCCAGGGGGGAGAGCAATCAGCCCCAGCATTTT.